These 7 T cell receptor beta chains originate from one sample sequenced in a study of T cell repertoires in ileal Crohn's disease. Assay: immunoSEQ multiplex PCR; the TCRdb copy retains only in-frame clones and omits some. The sample consists of 3,500 to 5,000 clones, about 73% of them appearing once. Sample time point: neoterminal ileum biopsy at postoperative endoscopy, about 6 months after surgery. Specimen: ileal tissue. These TCRs come from an adult with Crohn's disease.

The chain joins TRBV28 to TRBJ2-5, with 8 positions matching TRBD2. Looked up from germline, CDR1 is MDHEN and CDR2 is SYDVKM. Trimming at V came to 2 bases and at J to 4 bases, leaving 6 bases not matched to a gene. This CDR3 is built from 15 residues. The CDR3 sequence is CASSLRGLGSETQYF. In nucleotides, the CDR3 is TGTGCCAGCAGTTTAAGGGGACTAGGATCAGAGACCCAGTACTTC.

The gene calls are TRBV4-2 and TRBJ1-2, with 7 bases aligning to TRBD1. J gave up 4 bases and V 0 bases, and 5 bases lay outside the gene matches. There are 15 residues in the CDR3. Germline loops: CDR1 LGHNA, CDR2 YNFKEQ. Here the CDR3 reads CASSQDGTEGYGYTF. The CDR3 DNA reads TGTGCCAGCAGCCAAGACGGGACAGAAGGCTATGGCTACACCTTC.

The CDR3 is CASSLRYTGNQPQHF. CDR3 coding DNA: TGTGCCAGCAGCTTGAGGTATACAGGGAATCAGCCCCAGCATTTT. The chain employs TRBV5-8 and TRBJ1-5, with TRBD1 as a possible D gene (6 bases). CDR1 and CDR2 (germline): SGHTS, YDEGEE. The CDR3 totals 15 residues. Trimming pared 1 base from V and 4 bases from J, leaving 12 bases between.

The chain is built from TRBV9 and TRBJ2-1, with TRBD2 matching 8 bases. Trimming cost V 0 bases and J 7 bases; bases outside gene matches: 3. This CDR3 is 14 amino acids long. The germline gives CDR1 SGDLS, CDR2 YYNGEE. The CDR3: CASSVAGLANEQFF. The CDR3 DNA is TGTGCCAGCAGCGTAGCTGGACTAGCTAATGAGCAGTTCTTC.

V gene TRBV9 combines with J gene TRBJ1-6, with D unresolved. Germline CDR1 reads SGDLS; CDR2 reads YYNGEE. V was pared by 0 bases and J by 14 bases, with 12 bases between. This CDR3 is built from 13 residues. The CDR3 bases are TGTGCCAGCAGCGTAGGGGCCTCTACATCCCTCCACTTT. Translating gives CASSVGASTSLHF.

The rearrangement joins TRBV4-1 to TRBJ2-1, with 9 bases identical to TRBD2. This CDR3 is built from 16 residues. With V trimmed by 3 bases and J by 3 bases, 6 bases remained unmatched. Germline V CDR1 and CDR2: MGHRA, YSYEKL. CDR3 region: CASSQRAGGIYNEQFF. Written as DNA, the CDR3 is TGCGCCAGCAGCCAGCGAGCGGGGGGCATCTACAATGAGCAGTTCTTC.

The J gene is TRBJ2-5, the V gene TRBV4-3; weak D call: TRBD1 (5 bases). There are 15 residues in the CDR3. Germline lookup yields CDR1 LGHNA and CDR2 YSLEER. V was clipped by 1 base and J by 4 bases, with 13 bases between them. CDR3 bases: TGCGCCAGCAGCCAAGTCAAAGGGGCCCGAGAGACCCAGTACTTC. Protein product: CASSQVKGARETQYF.